These 30 T cell receptor beta chains were sequenced from one sample in a study of beta chain features in type 1 diabetes. The study reverse transcribed the entire isolated RNA, so it sequenced expressed TCRB transcripts. The protocol was immunoSEQ multiplex PCR, while the TCRdb copy is restricted to in-frame clones and leaves out a portion. The data contain around 290,000 clones, approximately 8.1% of them singletons. The specimen sequenced was central memory CD4+ T cells from blood. Source of these receptors: a woman younger than 30 in good health.

J is TRBJ1-1 and V is TRBV28, with no clear D. The CDR3 spans 12 residues. Germline CDR1 and CDR2: MDHEN and SYDVKM. V was pared by 6 bases and J by 1 base, with 6 bases between. The CDR3 sequence: CASSTGNTEAFF. CDR3 nucleotide sequence: TGTGCCAGCAGCACGGGGAACACTGAAGCTTTCTTT.

In regard to this clone: In the same sample, other DNA sequences code for this CDR3. The chain combines TRBV29-1 with TRBJ2-3; 8 bases are a match to TRBD1. The CDR3 spans 13 residues. V gave up 2 bases and J gave up 5 bases; unmatched junction bases: 3. The germline CDR1 and CDR2 sequences are SQVTM and ANQGSEA. The CDR3 region has the DNA TGCAGCGTTGAACAGGGGGCTGGAGATACGCAGTATTTT. Protein sequence: CSVEQGAGDTQYF.

This clone came up a few times. This chain joins TRBV4-2 and TRBJ1-1; D is possibly TRBD1 (5 bases). Germline loops: CDR1 LGHNA, CDR2 YNFKEQ. The length of the CDR3 is 11 residues. Trimming pared 5 bases from V and 7 bases from J, leaving 8 bases between. CDR3 loop: CASSSGVEAFF. CDR3 DNA sequence: TGTGCCAGCAGCTCGGGGGTTGAAGCTTTCTTT.

The table lists this clone with a few counts. The chain is built from TRBV27 and TRBJ1-2; 10 nucleotides line up with TRBD1. The length of the CDR3 is 15 residues. Germline CDR1 reads MNHEY; CDR2 reads SMNVEV (reference sequence). Trimming cost V 4 bases and J 2 bases; bases outside gene matches: 4. This CDR3 is CASSSPDRGNYGYTF. CDR3 sequence (DNA): TGTGCCAGCAGTTCTCCGGACAGGGGGAACTATGGCTACACCTTC.

The chain couples TRBV7-2 to TRBJ2-3; D uncertain. The V gene's germline CDR1 is SGHTA and CDR2 FQGNSA. There are 14 residues in the CDR3. Trimming stripped 5 bases from V and 2 bases from J, with 11 bases between. CDR3 sequence reads: CASSPATFTDTQYF. The CDR3 DNA sequence: TGTGCCAGCAGCCCCGCCACTTTCACAGATACGCAGTATTTT.

This clone has just a few counts. This rearrangement joins TRBV15 to TRBJ2-1; no clear D gene. The CDR3 spans 14 residues. The V end was cut by 0 bases, the J end by 7 bases, with 10 bases between. Per the germline V gene, CDR1 is LNHNV and CDR2 is YYDKDF (reference sequence). The DNA of the CDR3 is TGTGCCACCAGCAGAGATCCGATCGTAAATGAGCAGTTCTTC. Its protein is CATSRDPIVNEQFF.

This clone has more than one count but fewer than ten. J is TRBJ2-2 and V is TRBV7-3, with TRBD1 matching over 9 bases. The germline gives CDR1 SGHTA, CDR2 FQGTGA. The V segment lost 4 bases and the J segment 1 base; nucleotides outside the gene matches: 7. The CDR3 has 17 amino acids. CDR3 DNA: TGTGCCAGCAGCTCCACAGGGGGCTTGTGGAACACCGGGGAGCTGTTTTTT. As protein: CASSSTGGLWNTGELFF.

This clone was detected a few times. The rearrangement uses TRBV7-2 and TRBJ2-2; perhaps D is TRBD1 or TRBD2 (5 bases each). V dropped 5 bases and J dropped 3 bases, with 10 bases sitting between them. The length of the CDR3 is 14 residues. The germline gives CDR1 SGHTA, CDR2 FQGNSA. For the CDR3, the DNA is TGTGCCAGCAGCACACGGGGCGACACCGGGGAGCTGTTTTTT. Its protein is CASSTRGDTGELFF.

The chain employs TRBV6-5 and TRBJ2-7; no reliable D call. The V end lost 8 bases, the J end lost 4 bases, and 15 bases lay between the germline ends. CDR1 and CDR2 (germline): MNHEY, SVGAGI. This CDR3 is 13 amino acids long. The CDR3 bases are TGTGCCAGCGCGCCCTCCTTATCGTACGAGCAGTACTTC. Amino acid sequence: CASAPSLSYEQYF.

The rearrangement uses TRBV11-3 and TRBJ2-1, with 7 bases lining up with TRBD1. Germline V gives CDR1 SGHNT, CDR2 YENEEA. This CDR3 has 13 residues. V dropped 5 bases and J dropped 13; count of bases not matched to a gene: 11. The CDR3 loop is CASSPQTGTVQFF. The CDR3 bases are TGTGCCAGCAGCCCTCAAACGGGGACAGTTCAGTTCTTC.

This clone was observed at least ten times. The chain is built from TRBV2 and TRBJ2-7, with D perhaps TRBD1 or TRBD2 (5 bases each). The CDR3 length is 15 residues. V was trimmed by 5 bases and J by 3 bases, leaving 17 bases between them. Germline values: CDR1 SNHLY, CDR2 FYNNEI. The CDR3 nucleotides are TGTGCCAGCAGTCCGGGGACGGGAACCCGCTACGAGCAGTACGTC. Translated, it gives CASSPGTGTRYEQYV.

V gene TRBV19 combines with J gene TRBJ2-1, with 7 bases identical to TRBD2. V was clipped by 1 base and J by 5 bases; unmatched bases: 8. The CDR3 runs to 16 residues. The germline V gene encodes CDR1 LNHDA and CDR2 SQIVND (reference sequence). CDR3 nucleotides: TGTGCCAGTAGTATAGTTGGGCTAGCGGCCCACAATGAGCAGTTCTTC. It translates to CASSIVGLAAHNEQFF.

This clone was detected a few times. The genes are TRBV5-4 and TRBJ2-1, with D uncertain. Trimming removed 4 bases from V and 4 bases from J, with 12 bases in between. In germline, CDR1 is SGHNT, CDR2 YYREEE (reference sequence). This CDR3 is 14 amino acids long. The CDR3 sequence: CASSLNGRYNEQFF. The CDR3 DNA reads TGTGCCAGCAGCCTAAACGGACGGTACAATGAGCAGTTCTTC.

This clone was recorded only once. The chain links TRBV6-6 to TRBJ1-1, with 7 bases identical to TRBD1. CDR1 and CDR2 (germline): MNHNY, SVGAGI (reference sequence). Losses at the gene ends were 4 bases for V and 5 bases for J; bases not matched to a gene: 13. This CDR3 has 16 amino acids. The CDR3 spells CASSSPYNRGGTEAFF. CDR3 coding DNA: TGTGCCAGCAGTTCGCCATATAACAGGGGAGGGACTGAAGCTTTCTTT.

The chain carries TRBV18 and TRBJ2-7, with 10 nucleotides matching TRBD1. Germline trimming cut 5 bases from V and 7 bases from J; bases unmatched to any gene: 8. CDR1 is KGHSH, CDR2 LQKENI, per germline. The CDR3 is 14 amino acids. The CDR3 DNA reads TGTGCCAGCTCATCCGGGACAGGGGTTCGGGAGCAGTACGTC. Translation gives CASSSGTGVREQYV.

The chain links TRBV28 to TRBJ2-5; 7 bases agree with TRBD2. The length of the CDR3 is 15 residues. The V gene end was trimmed by 5 bases and the J gene end by 4 bases; junction bases not matched to a gene: 10. Germline lookup yields CDR1 MDHEN and CDR2 SYDVKM. CDR3 sequence: CASSPGGNGGETQYF. DNA for the CDR3: TGTGCCAGCAGTCCCGGGGGGAACGGGGGAGAGACCCAGTACTTC.

The chain joins TRBV2 to TRBJ2-7; 9 positions match TRBD2. V shed 4 bases and J 3 bases; nucleotides not matched to a gene: 4. This CDR3 contains 14 residues. Germline V CDR1 and CDR2: SNHLY, FYNNEI. The CDR3 sequence: CASSVGTSFYEQYF. In nucleotides, the CDR3 is TGTGCCAGCAGTGTTGGGACTAGCTTCTACGAGCAGTACTTC.

CDR3 loop: CASGPDVGKYSNYGYTF. The CDR3 DNA is TGTGCCAGCGGGCCCGATGTGGGCAAATACTCTAACTATGGCTACACCTTC. The chain recombines TRBV27 with TRBJ1-2; D not certain. The CDR3 extends over 17 amino acids. V lost 8 bases and J lost 0, with 22 bases in between. Germline V gene sequence: CDR1 MNHEY, CDR2 SMNVEV (reference sequence).

This clone came up many times. Other DNA variants within this sample encode the same CDR3. The CDR3 DNA reads as TGCGCCAGCAGCCAAGAACAGGGAAACTATGGCTACACCTTC. Translated, it gives CASSQEQGNYGYTF. The gene calls are TRBV4-3 and TRBJ1-2; a possible D gene is TRBD1 (6 bases). With 0 bases removed from V and 2 bases from J, the gap between germline ends came to 7 bases. CDR3 size: 14 residues. Germline V gene sequence: CDR1 LGHNA, CDR2 YSLEER.

The chain recombines TRBV4-1 with TRBJ1-4; D uncertain. The CDR3 extends over 16 amino acids. V was clipped by 1 base and J by 5 bases, with 14 bases between them. The germline V gene encodes CDR1 MGHRA and CDR2 YSYEKL. This chain's CDR3 is CASSQAYGRRNEKLFF. DNA of the CDR3: TGCGCCAGCAGCCAAGCCTACGGACGGCGGAATGAAAAACTGTTTTTT.

This clone was recorded at least ten times. The V call is TRBV5-1, the J call TRBJ2-1; a possible D gene is TRBD1 (5 bases). The CDR3 runs 13 residues. Trimming left V 5 bases short and J 5 bases short, with 11 bases between. CDR1 SGHRS and CDR2 YFSETQ come from the germline V gene. CDR3 bases: TGCGCCAGCAGGGAACAGGCAAACAATGAGCAGTTCTTC. Translated, it gives CASREQANNEQFF.

This chain connects TRBV4-1 to TRBJ1-2, with a tentative D call TRBD1 (5 bases). V was pared by 0 bases and J by 5 bases, with 13 bases between. The CDR3 extends over 15 amino acids. Germline V gives CDR1 MGHRA, CDR2 YSYEKL. The chain's CDR3 is CASSQDPGLGYGYTF. CDR3 DNA sequence: TGCGCCAGCAGCCAAGATCCGGGGCTGGGGTATGGCTACACCTTC.

This clone was detected a few times. The chain is built from TRBV6-1 and TRBJ1-6, with a possible D match to TRBD1 (5 bases). Germline V gene lookup returns CDR1 MNHNS and CDR2 SASEGT. This CDR3 has 15 residues. V lost 3 bases and J 6 bases, leaving 12 bases between the germline ends. The CDR3 loop is CASSDSGGSNSPLHF. The CDR3 DNA reads as TGTGCCAGCAGTGACTCCGGGGGAAGTAATTCACCCCTCCACTTT.

This clone was detected only a few times. The chain's CDR3 is CASSLVTTGRQFF. In nucleotides, the CDR3 is TGTGCCAGCAGCTTAGTGACGACAGGACGGCAGTTCTTC. The genes are TRBV7-2 and TRBJ2-1; tentative D call: TRBD1 (6 bases). The CDR3 has 13 residues. V was trimmed by 1 base and J by 12 bases, leaving 13 bases between them. CDR1 and CDR2 from the germline V gene are SGHTA and FQGNSA.

This clone was seen a handful of times. The rearrangement uses TRBV28 and TRBJ1-4; D is unresolved. The V end was cut by 2 bases, the J end by 5 bases, with 12 bases between. Germline CDR1 is MDHEN and CDR2 is SYDVKM. The CDR3 runs 15 residues. CDR3 nucleotides: TGTGCCAGCAGTTTAGTGTCAGATCAGAATGAAAAACTGTTTTTT. Protein sequence: CASSLVSDQNEKLFF.

The V and J genes are TRBV28 and TRBJ1-2; D uncertain. V dropped 6 bases and J dropped 4 bases, with 9 bases sitting between them. This CDR3 is built from 12 residues. The germline V gene has CDR1 MDHEN and CDR2 SYDVKM. As DNA, the CDR3 is TGTGCCAGCAGCCTCGACCGCTATGGCTACACCTTC. Translation gives CASSLDRYGYTF.

This clone was counted only a few times. The chain couples TRBV28 to TRBJ1-1; no firm D call. Trimming shortened V by 5 bases and J by 4 bases, and 17 bases separated the two germline ends. This CDR3 contains 15 residues. The V gene's germline CDR1 is MDHEN and CDR2 SYDVKM. CDR3 loop: CASSPIGEGGTEAFF. The CDR3 region has the DNA TGTGCCAGCAGTCCCATCGGTGAGGGTGGCACTGAAGCTTTCTTT.

V usage is TRBV4-2 and J usage is TRBJ1-1; weak D call: TRBD1 (6 bases). This CDR3 is built from 17 residues. CDR1 is LGHNA, CDR2 YNFKEQ, per germline. Trimming cost V 0 bases and J 6 bases, with 20 bases left between them. The CDR3 region has the DNA TGTGCCAGCAGCCAAGATCCAATTACAGGGAGAGGGGCTGAAGCTTTCTTT. This gives the protein CASSQDPITGRGAEAFF.

This chain connects TRBV6-6 to TRBJ1-5; D is undetermined. The CDR3 loop spans 16 amino acids. In germline, CDR1 is MNHNY, CDR2 SVGAGI (reference sequence). V dropped 0 bases and J dropped 3 bases, with 12 bases sitting between them. The chain's CDR3 is CASSYSSQTTNQPQHF. CDR3 in DNA: TGTGCCAGCAGTTACTCGAGTCAGACGACCAATCAGCCCCAGCATTTT.

The rearrangement uses TRBV28 and TRBJ1-5, with D unresolved. CDR1 and CDR2 from the germline V gene are MDHEN and SYDVKM. V gave up 11 bases and J gave up 5 bases, with 16 bases separating them. This CDR3 spans 13 amino acids. In DNA, the CDR3 is TGTGCCCTCGCTGTCGGTCCCCATCAGCCCCAGCATTTT. Amino acids: CALAVGPHQPQHF.